The 20 T cell receptor beta chains below were found in one sample sequenced in a study of shared clonotypes between healthy human individuals. Profiling relied on immunoSEQ multiplex PCR, and the TCRdb table lists in-frame clones only, not all of them. The sample carries nearly 1 million clones, 76% recorded once. Source material: memory CD4+ T cells sorted from blood. Described subset: CD45RA-negative fraction. These receptors were obtained from a man aged 18 to 30 in good health.

This chain links TRBV2 with TRBJ2-5, with TRBD1 identical over 7 bases. V dropped 7 bases and J dropped 5; count of bases not matched to a gene: 7. The V gene's germline CDR1 is SNHLY and CDR2 FYNNEI. CDR3 size: 13 residues. This CDR3 is CASKQGILETQYF. CDR3 DNA: TGTGCCAGCAAACAGGGGATATTGGAGACCCAGTACTTC.

This clone was seen only once. The chain carries TRBV19 and TRBJ2-5; 7 bases are a match to TRBD1. There are 13 residues in the CDR3. The junction had 7 bases not matched to a gene; V was cut back by 5 bases and J by 7 bases. Germline V gene lookup returns CDR1 LNHDA and CDR2 SQIVND (reference sequence). The CDR3 here is CASSVSQGWTQYF. The CDR3, as DNA: TGTGCCAGTAGTGTTTCACAGGGGTGGACCCAGTACTTC. Based on the CDR3 plus reference TRBV19 and TRBJ2-5, the full variable domain is DGGITQSPKYLFRKEGQNVTLSCEQNLNHDAMYWYRQDPGQGLRLIYYSQIVNDFQKGDIAEGYSVSREKKESFPLTVTSAQKNPTAFYLCASSVSQGWTQYFGPGTRLLVL.

In the case of this clone: One junction end disagrees with the germline gene, perhaps due to a read error. This chain connects TRBV27 to TRBJ2-1, with D possibly called TRBD1 or TRBD2 (5 bases each). This CDR3 contains 12 residues. Germline V gene sequence: CDR1 MNHEY, CDR2 SMNVEV (reference sequence). CDR3 in amino acids: CASSSPGTRWIF. The CDR3 DNA reads as TGTGCCAGCAGCTCCCCCGGGACCCGATGGATCTTC.

CDR3 residues: CASSLTGQTGELFF. The DNA for the CDR3 is TGTGCCAGCAGCTTGACAGGGCAGACCGGGGAGCTGTTTTTT. The rearrangement uses TRBV7-9 and TRBJ2-2, with 7 nucleotides matching TRBD1. V shed 3 bases and J 5 bases; nucleotides not matched to a gene: 3. Germline CDR1 SEHNR, CDR2 FQNEAQ (reference sequence). This CDR3 comprises 14 residues.

The gene calls are TRBV7-9 and TRBJ2-3; D might be TRBD2 (6 bases). Germline V gene data show CDR1 as SEHNR and CDR2 as FQNEAQ (reference sequence). V dropped 1 base and J dropped 5 bases, with 7 bases sitting between them. The CDR3 covers 13 residues. The CDR3, as DNA: TGTGCCAGCAGCTTAGTCGGGGGAGATACGCAGTATTTT. Its protein is CASSLVGGDTQYF.

The rearrangement uses TRBV5-6 and TRBJ2-3; weak D call: TRBD1 (6 bases). The V gene's germline CDR1 is SGHDT and CDR2 YYEEEE. The CDR3 has 14 amino acids. V was trimmed by 5 bases and J by 0 bases, leaving 10 bases between them. The DNA for the CDR3 is TGTGCCAGCAGTTGGGGGCCTAGCACAGATACGCAGTATTTT. This translates into CASSWGPSTDTQYF.

The chain recombines TRBV21-1 with TRBJ2-7; the table assigns TRBD1, which was not confirmed against the DNA. TRBV21-1 is described as a pseudogene. This CDR3 comprises 16 residues. CDR3 loop: CASSKEGTTTTYEQYF. The CDR3, as DNA: TGTGCCAGCAGCAAAGAGGGGACAACGACTACCTACGAGCAGTACTTC.

J is TRBJ1-4 and V is TRBV6-1, with a tentative D call TRBD1 (5 bases). Germline CDR1 reads MNHNS; CDR2 reads SASEGT. V lost 6 bases and J 7 bases, leaving 9 bases between the germline ends. The CDR3 length is 12 residues. CDR3 region: CASSRGTEKLFF. In nucleotides, the CDR3 is TGTGCCAGCAGCCGGGGGACTGAAAAACTGTTTTTT.

The CDR3 DNA follows: TGTGCCAGCAGGTCGACAGGGGTGGGGGAGCAGTACTTC. Its protein is CASRSTGVGEQYF. The rearrangement joins TRBV28 to TRBJ2-7; 8 positions match TRBD1. The length of the CDR3 is 13 residues. CDR1 and CDR2 from the germline V gene are MDHEN and SYDVKM. With 6 bases clipped from V and 7 bases from J, the junction kept 8 bases outside the gene matches.

J is TRBJ2-1 and V is TRBV4-1; perhaps TRBD1 as D (5 bases). Trimming took off 1 base at V and 4 bases at J, with 8 bases between the two ends. The CDR3 spans 14 residues. The germline V gene encodes CDR1 MGHRA and CDR2 YSYEKL. Here the CDR3 DNA reads TGCGCCAGCAGCCAAGGGGGCCTATACAATGAGCAGTTCTTC. It is translated as CASSQGGLYNEQFF.

V is TRBV5-1 and J is TRBJ2-3; D is undetermined. Trimming cost V 0 bases and J 0 bases, with 11 bases left between them. CDR3 length: 16 residues. The germline V gene encodes CDR1 SGHRS and CDR2 YFSETQ. CDR3 amino acids: CASSLGDTTSTDTQYF. Written as DNA, the CDR3 is TGCGCCAGCAGCTTGGGAGACACTACTAGCACAGATACGCAGTATTTT.

The chain employs TRBV27 and TRBJ2-1, with 7 positions matching TRBD2. Trimming took 5 bases from V and 4 from J; bases not matched to a gene: 8. This CDR3 has 15 residues. Germline V CDR1 and CDR2: MNHEY, SMNVEV (reference sequence). The CDR3 DNA follows: TGTGCCAGCAGTCGGGGGGACCTCCTTTACAATGAGCAGTTCTTC. It is translated as CASSRGDLLYNEQFF.

The CDR3: CASGGGASSYNEQFF. CDR3 sequence (DNA): TGTGCCAGCGGCGGAGGGGCGAGCTCCTACAATGAGCAGTTCTTC. The V gene is TRBV9, the J gene TRBJ2-1, with a possible D match to TRBD2 (6 bases). The CDR3 contains 15 residues. Germline values: CDR1 SGDLS, CDR2 YYNGEE. Trimming cost V 7 bases and J 0 bases, with 14 bases left between them. Together with reference TRBV9 and TRBJ2-1, the CDR3 gives the full variable domain: DSGVTQTPKHLITATGQRVTLRCSPRSGDLSVYWYQQSLDQGLQFLIQYYNGEERAKGNILERFSAQQFPDLHSELNLSSLELGDSALYFCASGGGASSYNEQFFGPGTRLTVL.

The chain employs TRBV6-1 and TRBJ2-7; D call uncertain. Germline V gene lookup returns CDR1 MNHNS and CDR2 SASEGT. CDR3 length: 13 amino acids. With 7 bases removed from V and 2 bases from J, the gap between germline ends came to 12 bases. The CDR3 sequence is CASMAGAPYEQYF. CDR3 in DNA: TGTGCCAGCATGGCCGGAGCTCCCTACGAGCAGTACTTC.

The rearrangement joins TRBV2 to TRBJ1-5; maybe TRBD1 (5 bases). This CDR3 contains 14 residues. Germline V CDR1 and CDR2: SNHLY, FYNNEI. Trimming left V 6 bases short and J 0 bases short, with 9 bases between. CDR3: CASRQTVSNQPQHF. The CDR3 DNA reads TGTGCCAGCAGACAGACAGTTAGCAATCAGCCCCAGCATTTT.

The J gene is TRBJ1-2, the V gene TRBV6-1, with 7 bases identical to TRBD1. With 8 bases clipped from V and 5 bases from J, the junction kept 8 bases outside the gene matches. There are 13 residues in the CDR3. Germline lookup yields CDR1 MNHNS and CDR2 SASEGT. The CDR3 protein is CASVNRGRYGYTF. The DNA of the CDR3 is TGTGCCAGCGTTAACAGGGGTAGGTATGGCTACACCTTC.

In DNA form, the CDR3 reads TGCGCCATCCCGGGACAGCGGGCCACTGAAGCTTTCTTT. This sequence encodes CAIPGQRATEAFF. The chain combines TRBV23-1 with TRBJ1-1; 7 bases agree with TRBD1. TRBV23-1 is an ORF; its function is uncertain. The CDR3 has 13 residues. The V segment lost 10 bases and the J segment 4 bases; nucleotides outside the gene matches: 9.

This CDR3 is CASSLIAKNIQYF. The DNA for the CDR3 is TGTGCCAGCAGCTTAATCGCAAAGAACATTCAGTACTTC. The genes are TRBV7-9 and TRBJ2-4; no firm D call. Trimming shortened V by 2 bases and J by 7 bases, and 9 bases separated the two germline ends. Germline values: CDR1 SEHNR, CDR2 FQNEAQ (reference sequence). This CDR3 contains 13 residues.

This clone has only a few counts. V and J are TRBV7-2 and TRBJ2-3, with a weak D call TRBD2 (5 bases). The germline gives CDR1 SGHTA, CDR2 FQGNSA. The V and J ends lost 4 bases and 5 bases respectively, with 10 bases between them. The CDR3 is made up of 13 amino acids. CDR3 coding DNA: TGTGCCAGCAGCTGGAGGACGGAAGATACGCAGTATTTT. The encoded protein is CASSWRTEDTQYF.

This clone was seen ten or more times. The chain uses TRBV7-6 and TRBJ2-5; the match to TRBD2 covers 7 bases. The CDR3 has 15 amino acids. CDR1 SGHVS and CDR2 FNYEAQ come from the germline V gene. The junction had 1 base not matched to a gene; V was cut back by 0 bases and J by 0 bases. For the CDR3, the DNA is TGTGCCAGCAGCTTAGCGGGGACTAACCAAGAGACCCAGTACTTC. The encoded protein is CASSLAGTNQETQYF.